This note documents a single T cell receptor beta chain sequence. Its antigen is not known. Sequencing used immunoSEQ multiplex PCR; TCRdb keeps in-frame clones, though not all of them. The top ten clones hold 0.13% of a sample with about 2 million clones, roughly 96% of them seen once. The source of the sample is a study of shared clonotypes between healthy human individuals. Across the study: The donor pool was made up of a couple of women and three men aged 18 to 49. Study conclusions and caveats: Tissues were not sampled, only blood, and their repertoires likely differ.

CDR1 and CDR2 from the germline V gene are SEHNR and FQNEAQ (reference sequence). The V gene lost 0 bases and the J gene lost 9 bases, with 11 bases spanning the gap. This CDR3 region has 13 residues. Healthy and HIV-negative, the adult donors had no recent acute infections or vaccinations. Sequencing input: naive CD4+ T cells sorted from blood. The subset here: CD45RA+ positively selected. The receptor comes from a man aged 18 to 29 in good health. The V gene is TRBV7-9, the J gene TRBJ2-5; tentative D call: TRBD1 (6 bases). This CDR3 is CASSLAQGISQYF. The CDR3 DNA is TGTGCCAGCAGCTTAGCGCAGGGGATTTCCCAGTACTTC.